The clone carrying this T cell receptor (beta chain) showed up just a few times. Extracted from the samples, RNA was reverse transcribed into cDNA to serve as the sequencing template. Assay used: immunoSEQ multiplex PCR; TCRdb lists only in-frame clones, some missing. The sample carries some 210,000 clones, approximately 72% recorded once. Treatment specified: oral pan-JAK inhibitor, 5-10 mg twice daily. Both peripheral blood and punch biopsies of lesional scalp skin were obtained from patients who had alopecia areata. This sample stems from a study of CD8+ T cells in alopecia areata. Study information: Percent affected scalp area, the SALT score, rated treated patients' severity.

Germline V lookup: CDR1 LNHDA, CDR2 SQIVND (reference sequence). The CDR3 consists of 15 residues. V was shortened by 0 bases and J by 4 bases, with 12 bases between the two germline ends. Sequences were derived from CD4+ T cells sorted from blood, sampled at roughly week 45, from a patient treated with tofacitinib. This receptor was obtained from a human donor with alopecia areata. The chain uses TRBV19 and TRBJ1-1, with a weak D call TRBD1 (5 bases). The CDR3 nucleotides read TGTGCCAGTAGTATAGATGAGTCGGGGCGCACTGAAGCTTTCTTT. Residues: CASSIDESGRTEAFF.